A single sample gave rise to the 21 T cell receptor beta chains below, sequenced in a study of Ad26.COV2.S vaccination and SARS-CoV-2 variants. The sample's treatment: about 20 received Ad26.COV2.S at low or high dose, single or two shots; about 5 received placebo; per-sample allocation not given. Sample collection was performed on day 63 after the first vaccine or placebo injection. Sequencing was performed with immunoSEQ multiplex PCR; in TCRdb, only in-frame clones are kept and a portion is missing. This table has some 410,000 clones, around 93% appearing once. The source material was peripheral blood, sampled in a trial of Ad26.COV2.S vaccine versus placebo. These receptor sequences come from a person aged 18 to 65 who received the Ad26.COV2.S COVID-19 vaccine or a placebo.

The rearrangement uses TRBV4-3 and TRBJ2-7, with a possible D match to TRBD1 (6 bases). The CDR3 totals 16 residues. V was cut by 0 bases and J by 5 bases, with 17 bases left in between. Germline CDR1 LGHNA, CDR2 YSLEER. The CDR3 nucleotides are TGCGCCAGCAGCCAAGACCGTGGACAGCCTGGGGACGAGCAGTACTTC. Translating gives CASSQDRGQPGDEQYF.

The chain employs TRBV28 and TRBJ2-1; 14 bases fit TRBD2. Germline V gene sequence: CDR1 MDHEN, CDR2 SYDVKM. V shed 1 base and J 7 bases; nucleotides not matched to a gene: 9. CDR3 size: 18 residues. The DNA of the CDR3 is TGTGCCAGCAGTTTATTCCCGGTGACTAGCGGGGGGGTGAATGAGCAGTTCTTC. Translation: CASSLFPVTSGGVNEQFF.

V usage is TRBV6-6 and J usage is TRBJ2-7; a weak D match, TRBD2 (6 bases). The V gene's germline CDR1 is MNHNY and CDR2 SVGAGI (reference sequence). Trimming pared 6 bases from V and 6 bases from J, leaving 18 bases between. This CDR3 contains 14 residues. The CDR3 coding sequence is TGTGCCAGCAGGGAGGCGGGGAGAACCCCCGAGCAGTACTTC. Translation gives CASREAGRTPEQYF.

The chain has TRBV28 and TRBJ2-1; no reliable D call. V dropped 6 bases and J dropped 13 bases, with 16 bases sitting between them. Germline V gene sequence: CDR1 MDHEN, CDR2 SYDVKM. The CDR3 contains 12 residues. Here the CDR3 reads CASRPGPSSQFF. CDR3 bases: TGTGCCAGCAGGCCCGGACCGTCCTCACAGTTCTTC.

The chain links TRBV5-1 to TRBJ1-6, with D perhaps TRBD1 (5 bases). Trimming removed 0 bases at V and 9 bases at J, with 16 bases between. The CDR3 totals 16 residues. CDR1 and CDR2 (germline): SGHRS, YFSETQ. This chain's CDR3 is CASSLGGTRVASPLHF. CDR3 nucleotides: TGCGCCAGCAGCTTGGGGGGGACTAGGGTGGCTTCACCCCTCCACTTT. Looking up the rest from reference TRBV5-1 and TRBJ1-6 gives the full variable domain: KAGVTQTPRYLIKTRGQQVTLSCSPISGHRSVSWYQQTPGQGLQFLFEYFSETQRNKGNFPGRFSGRQFSNSRSEMNVSTLELGDSALYLCASSLGGTRVASPLHFGNGTRLTVT.

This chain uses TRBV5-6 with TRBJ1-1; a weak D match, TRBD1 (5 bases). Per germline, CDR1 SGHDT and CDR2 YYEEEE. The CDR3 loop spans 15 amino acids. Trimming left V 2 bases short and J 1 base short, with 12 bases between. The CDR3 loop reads CASSFPGTKNTEAFF. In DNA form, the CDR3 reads TGTGCCAGCAGCTTCCCAGGGACGAAGAACACTGAAGCTTTCTTT. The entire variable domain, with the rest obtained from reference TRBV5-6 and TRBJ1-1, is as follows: DAGVTQSPTHLIKTRGQQVTLRCSPKSGHDTVSWYQQALGQGPQFIFQYYEEEERQRGNFPDRFSGHQFPNYSSELNVNALLLGDSALYLCASSFPGTKNTEAFFGQGTRLTVV.

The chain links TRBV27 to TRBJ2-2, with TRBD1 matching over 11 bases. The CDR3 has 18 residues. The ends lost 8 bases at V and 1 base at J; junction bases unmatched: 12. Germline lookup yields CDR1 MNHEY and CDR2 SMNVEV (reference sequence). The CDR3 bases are TGTGCCAGCGCCCGGACAGGGGGCGCGGTAGGGAACACCGGGGAGCTGTTTTTT. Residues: CASARTGGAVGNTGELFF.

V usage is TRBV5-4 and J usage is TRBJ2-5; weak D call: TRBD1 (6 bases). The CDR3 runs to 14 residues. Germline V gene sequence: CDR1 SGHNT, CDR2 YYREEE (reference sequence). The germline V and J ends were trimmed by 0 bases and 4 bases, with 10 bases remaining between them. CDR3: CASSLGLGGETQYF. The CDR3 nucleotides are TGTGCCAGCAGCTTGGGGCTAGGGGGAGAGACCCAGTACTTC.

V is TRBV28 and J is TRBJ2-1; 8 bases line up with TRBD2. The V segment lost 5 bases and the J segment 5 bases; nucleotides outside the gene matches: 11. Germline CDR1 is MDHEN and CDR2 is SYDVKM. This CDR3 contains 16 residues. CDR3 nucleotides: TGTGCCAGCAGTGTTCTCATAGCGGGGTCCGACAATGAGCAGTTCTTC. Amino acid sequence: CASSVLIAGSDNEQFF.

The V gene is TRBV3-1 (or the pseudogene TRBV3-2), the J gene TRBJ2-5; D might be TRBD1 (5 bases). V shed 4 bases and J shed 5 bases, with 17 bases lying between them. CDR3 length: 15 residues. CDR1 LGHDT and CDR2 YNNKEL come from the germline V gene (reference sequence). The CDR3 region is CASSPSRPGIETQYF. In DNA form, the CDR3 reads TGTGCCAGCAGCCCATCCCGCCCAGGGATTGAGACCCAGTACTTC.

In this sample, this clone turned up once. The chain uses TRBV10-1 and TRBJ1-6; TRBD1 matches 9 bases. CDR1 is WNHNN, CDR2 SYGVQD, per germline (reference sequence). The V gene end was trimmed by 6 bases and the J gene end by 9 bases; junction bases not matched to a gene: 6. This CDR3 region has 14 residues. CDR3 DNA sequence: TGCGCCAGCAGCCGGGACAGGGCTACTTCACCCCTCCACTTT. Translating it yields CASSRDRATSPLHF.

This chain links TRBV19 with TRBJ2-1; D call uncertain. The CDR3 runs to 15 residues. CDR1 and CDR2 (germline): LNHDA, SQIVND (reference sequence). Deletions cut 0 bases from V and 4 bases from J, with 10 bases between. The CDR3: CASSIDFNRYNEQFF. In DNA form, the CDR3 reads TGTGCCAGTAGTATAGATTTCAACAGATACAATGAGCAGTTCTTC.

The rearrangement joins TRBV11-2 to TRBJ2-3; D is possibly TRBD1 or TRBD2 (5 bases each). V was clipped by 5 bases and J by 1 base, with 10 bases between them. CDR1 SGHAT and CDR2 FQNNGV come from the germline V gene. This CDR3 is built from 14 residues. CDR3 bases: TGTGCCAGCAGCGACCGGGGACGCACAGATACGCAGTATTTT. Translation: CASSDRGRTDTQYF. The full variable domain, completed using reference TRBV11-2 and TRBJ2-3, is EAGVAQSPRYKIIEKRQSVAFWCNPISGHATLYWYQQILGQGPKLLIQFQNNGVVDDSQLPKDRFSAERLKGVDSTLKIQPAKLEDSAVYLCASSDRGRTDTQYFGPGTRLTVL.

CDR3 region: CASSQLLALNTEAFF. Here the CDR3 DNA reads TGCGCCAGCAGCCAATTATTAGCGTTGAACACTGAAGCTTTCTTT. The chain employs TRBV4-3 and TRBJ1-1; no clear D gene. There are 15 residues in the CDR3. The V gene lost 2 bases and the J gene lost 0 bases, with 10 bases spanning the gap. Germline values: CDR1 LGHNA, CDR2 YSLEER.

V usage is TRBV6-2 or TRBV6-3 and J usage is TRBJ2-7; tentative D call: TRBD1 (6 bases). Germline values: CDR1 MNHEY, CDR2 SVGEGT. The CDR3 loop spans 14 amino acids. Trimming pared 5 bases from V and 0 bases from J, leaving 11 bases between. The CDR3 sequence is CASSPDSISYEQYF. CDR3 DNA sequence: TGTGCCAGCAGTCCGGACAGCATCTCCTACGAGCAGTACTTC.

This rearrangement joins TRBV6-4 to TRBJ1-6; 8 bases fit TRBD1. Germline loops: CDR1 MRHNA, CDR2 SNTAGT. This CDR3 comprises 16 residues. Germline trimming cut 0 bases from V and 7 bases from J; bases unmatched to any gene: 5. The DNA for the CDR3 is TGTGCCAGCAGTGACTCGGGGACAGGCCGGAATTCACCCCTCCACTTT. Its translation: CASSDSGTGRNSPLHF.

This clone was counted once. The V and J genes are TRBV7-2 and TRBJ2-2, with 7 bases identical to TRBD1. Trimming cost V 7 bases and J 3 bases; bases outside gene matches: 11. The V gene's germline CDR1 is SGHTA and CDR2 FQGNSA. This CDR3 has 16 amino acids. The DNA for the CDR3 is TGTGCCAGCAAGCTTTGGGGACAGCTTGACACCGGGGAGCTGTTTTTT. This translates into CASKLWGQLDTGELFF.

The CDR3: CASSSGRPYEQYF. The CDR3 DNA reads as TGTGCCAGCAGTTCAGGGAGGCCCTACGAGCAGTACTTC. The rearrangement links TRBV7-9 to TRBJ2-7; possible D gene TRBD2, 6 bases. Between the trimmed V and J ends, which lost 6 bases and 2 bases, there was a span of 11 bases. There are 13 residues in the CDR3. Germline V gene data show CDR1 as SEHNR and CDR2 as FQNEAQ (reference sequence).

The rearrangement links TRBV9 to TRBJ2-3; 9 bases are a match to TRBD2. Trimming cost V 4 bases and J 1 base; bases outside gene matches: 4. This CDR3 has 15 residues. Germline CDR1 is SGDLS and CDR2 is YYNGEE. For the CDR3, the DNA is TGTGCCAGCAGCCTCCGACTAGCGGGCACAGATACGCAGTATTTT. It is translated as CASSLRLAGTDTQYF.

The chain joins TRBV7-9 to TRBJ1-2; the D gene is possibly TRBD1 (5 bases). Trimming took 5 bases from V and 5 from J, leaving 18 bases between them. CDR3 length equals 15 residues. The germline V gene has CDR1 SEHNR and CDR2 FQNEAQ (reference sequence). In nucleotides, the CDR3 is TGTGCCAGCAGCCCAGACCAGACAGCAACTTATGGCTACACCTTC. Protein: CASSPDQTATYGYTF.

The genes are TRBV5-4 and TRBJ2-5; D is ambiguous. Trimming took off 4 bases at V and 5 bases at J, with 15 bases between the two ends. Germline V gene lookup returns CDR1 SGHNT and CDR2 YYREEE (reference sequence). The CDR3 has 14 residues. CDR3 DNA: TGTGCCAGCAGCCCCGGGTCCTCCGAGGAGACCCAGTACTTC. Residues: CASSPGSSEETQYF. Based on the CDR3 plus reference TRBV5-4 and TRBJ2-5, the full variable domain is ETGVTQSPTHLIKTRGQQVTLRCSSQSGHNTVSWYQQALGQGPQFIFQYYREEENGRGNFPPRFSGLQFPNYSSELNVNALELDDSALYLCASSPGSSEETQYFGPGTRLLVL.